The rows below give T cell receptor beta chains drawn from one sample of a study of T-cell reconstitution after alpha-beta-depleted transplantation in children. TCRdb re-analysed the PCR reads in MiXCR, keeping a single row per CDR3 protein. The sample records 200,000 to 250,000 distinct CDR3 sequences, roughly a tenth being singletons. Sequences were derived from PBMCs, sampled before TCRalphabeta/CD19-depleted stem cell transplant. These receptors originate from a child younger than two with acute myeloid leukemia, due to receive a stem cell transplant. The CDR3 runs from the conserved cysteine through the conserved F or W.

V gene	J gene	CDR3 protein
TRBV29-1	TRBJ2-2	CSVDGSTGELFF
TRBV7-9	TRBJ2-5	CASSLDSGGRETQYF
TRBV6-2/TRBV6-3	TRBJ2-3	CATRGADGDTQYF
TRBV4-1	TRBJ2-3	CASSHRGGLASTDTQYF
TRBV5-1	TRBJ1-2	CASSPAMTFYGYTF
TRBV18	TRBJ2-7	CASSPGAGVFGWEQYF
TRBV12-3/TRBV12-4	TRBJ2-3	CASSLLPGQGPNTQYF
TRBV5-4	TRBJ2-1	CASSLGGGSYNEQFF
TRBV7-2	TRBJ2-3	CASSPGPAGGDTQYF
TRBV5-1	TRBJ1-1	CASSSGQGVTEAFF
TRBV6-5	TRBJ2-1	CASSYSAGVNEQFF
TRBV11-2	TRBJ1-1	CASSLLKGYMNTEAFF
TRBV4-1	TRBJ1-1	CASSPQGAGTEAFF
TRBV11-3	TRBJ2-1	CASSVAGTRSEQFF
TRBV5-1	TRBJ2-1	CASSLVSSLYEQFF
TRBV20-1	TRBJ2-7	CSAKTSGYYEQYF
TRBV7-2	TRBJ2-7	CASSLVLHSSYEQYF
TRBV20-1	TRBJ1-5	CSAMDSGNQPQHF
TRBV5-1	TRBJ2-3	CASSTSGEADTQYF
TRBV7-3	TRBJ1-4	CASSFWKSVLSKLFF
TRBV28	TRBJ2-7	CASSLSLNQWDNPYEQYF
TRBV5-8	TRBJ1-1	CASSHGTLASEAFF
TRBV6-5	TRBJ1-2	CASRLQQGSGGYTF